This passage covers 18 T cell receptor beta chains from one sample sequenced in a study of blood T cell repertoires in COVID-19 (dated by TCRdb to about 2020). The library relied on the immunoSEQ multiplex PCR assay. TCRdb holds this immuneACCESS table with in-frame rearrangements only. Some clones are missing; in checked studies, unresolved V genes explain under half, and the rest has no known cause. This sample lists around 180,000 clones; 86% were detected once. Jointly, the top ten make up under 25% of the sample. The sample consisted of peripheral blood. The origin of the receptors is a man between 65 and 80 years old with active or convalescent COVID-19.

This clone occurred a few times. The V and J genes are TRBV18 and TRBJ2-7; 7 positions match TRBD1. The CDR3 is 13 residues long. The V and J ends lost 1 base and 7 bases, in that order; junction bases with no gene match: 4. The germline V gene encodes CDR1 KGHSH and CDR2 LQKENI. The CDR3: CASSPQGQWEQYF. In DNA form, the CDR3 reads TGTGCCAGCTCACCACAGGGACAGTGGGAGCAGTACTTC.

J is TRBJ1-1 and V is TRBV6-2 or TRBV6-3; D remains ambiguous. This CDR3 comprises 15 residues. The germline gives CDR1 MNHEY, CDR2 SVGEGT. The germline V and J ends were trimmed by 2 bases and 0 bases, with 10 bases remaining between them. The CDR3 sequence: CASSYKGLLNTEAFF. The CDR3, as DNA: TGTGCCAGCAGTTACAAAGGACTACTGAACACTGAAGCTTTCTTT.

The chain couples TRBV4-1 to TRBJ1-2; the match to TRBD1 covers 7 bases. V trimming: 1 base; J trimming: 2 bases; junction bases outside the gene matches: 4. CDR1 MGHRA and CDR2 YSYEKL come from the germline V gene. The CDR3 loop spans 15 amino acids. The CDR3 reads CASSQAGDRNYGYTF. Written as DNA, the CDR3 is TGCGCCAGCAGCCAAGCGGGGGACAGAAACTATGGCTACACCTTC.

V and J are TRBV6-5 and TRBJ1-1; D unclear. The CDR3 runs 14 residues. Germline V gene sequence: CDR1 MNHEY, CDR2 SVGAGI. The CDR3 here is CAATSTPANTEAFF. CDR3 in DNA: TGTGCGGCGACGTCGACACCAGCGAACACTGAAGCTTTCTTT.

The gene calls are TRBV6-5 and TRBJ2-7; 8 nucleotides line up with TRBD2. The ends lost 8 bases at V and 3 bases at J; junction bases unmatched: 3. Per the germline V gene, CDR1 is MNHEY and CDR2 is SVGAGI. This CDR3 comprises 12 residues. The CDR3 is CASSAGGYEQYF. CDR3 coding DNA: TGTGCCAGCTCTGCGGGGGGCTACGAGCAGTACTTC.

The chain couples TRBV7-2 to TRBJ2-3, with 11 bases lining up with TRBD2. V shed 5 bases and J 2 bases; nucleotides not matched to a gene: 6. CDR1 is SGHTA and CDR2 is FQGNSA in the germline V gene. The CDR3 runs 16 residues. CDR3 nucleotides: TGTGCCAGCAGCCATAGCGGGGGGGGGTACACAGATACGCAGTATTTT. Protein product: CASSHSGGGYTDTQYF.

The chain employs TRBV28 and TRBJ1-4; the D gene is possibly TRBD1 (5 bases). Trimming removed 6 bases at V and 8 bases at J, with 16 bases between. The CDR3 is made up of 14 amino acids. The germline CDR1 and CDR2 sequences are MDHEN and SYDVKM. The CDR3 reads CASSPGGEREKLFF. DNA of the CDR3: TGTGCCAGCAGCCCCGGGGGGGAGCGAGAAAAACTGTTTTTT.

This chain links TRBV9 with TRBJ1-1; D is ambiguous. Germline loops: CDR1 SGDLS, CDR2 YYNGEE. This CDR3 is 14 amino acids long. Trimming pared 4 bases from V and 1 base from J, leaving 11 bases between. The CDR3 protein is CASSSSPGNTEAFF. The CDR3 DNA follows: TGTGCCAGCAGCAGCTCACCGGGGAACACTGAAGCTTTCTTT.

V usage is TRBV4-3 and J usage is TRBJ2-1; TRBD1 might be the D (6 bases). Per the germline V gene, CDR1 is LGHNA and CDR2 is YSLEER. V was clipped by 0 bases and J by 8 bases, with 17 bases between them. The CDR3 has 16 residues. The DNA of the CDR3 is TGCGCCAGCAGCCAAGAGAGGCGAGGGGGTCTGGATGAGCAGTTCTTC. Translation: CASSQERRGGLDEQFF.

This clone has a single count. The rearrangement uses TRBV2 and TRBJ2-4, with 10 nucleotides matching TRBD1. Germline V gene lookup returns CDR1 SNHLY and CDR2 FYNNEI. The CDR3 contains 16 residues. The V gene end was trimmed by 8 bases and the J gene end by 3 bases; junction bases not matched to a gene: 10. CDR3 nucleotides: TGTGCCAGCTGGGGGGACAGGGGTAGGCGCAAAAACATTCAGTACTTC. Residues: CASWGDRGRRKNIQYF.

V usage is TRBV5-1 and J usage is TRBJ2-7; 12 bases line up with TRBD2. Per germline, CDR1 SGHRS and CDR2 YFSETQ. This CDR3 has 15 residues. V shed 2 bases, J shed 3 bases, and the junction held 3 bases outside the gene matches. CDR3 in amino acids: CASSLLAGGNYEQYF. In DNA, the CDR3 is TGCGCCAGCAGCTTACTAGCGGGAGGAAACTACGAGCAGTACTTC.

This clone was seen just once. The rearrangement joins TRBV19 to TRBJ1-1; 7 bases line up with TRBD1. V shed 3 bases and J 1 base; nucleotides not matched to a gene: 2. The germline gives CDR1 LNHDA, CDR2 SQIVND (reference sequence). This CDR3 has 14 amino acids. This CDR3 reads CASSIPGGNTEAFF. The CDR3 nucleotides read TGTGCCAGTAGTATCCCAGGGGGGAACACTGAAGCTTTCTTT.

The chain uses TRBV28 and TRBJ2-7; maybe TRBD1 (6 bases). Trimming pared 2 bases from V and 1 base from J, leaving 12 bases between. CDR3 length: 15 amino acids. Per the germline V gene, CDR1 is MDHEN and CDR2 is SYDVKM. CDR3 region: CASSLPGHISYEQYF. In nucleotides, the CDR3 is TGTGCCAGCAGTTTACCGGGACACATTTCCTACGAGCAGTACTTC.

The genes are TRBV19 and TRBJ1-2, with 9 nucleotides matching TRBD1. The CDR3 sequence is 15 residues long. Trimming at V came to 6 bases and at J to 3 bases, leaving 8 bases not matched to a gene. Germline CDR1 and CDR2: LNHDA and SQIVND (reference sequence). CDR3 in amino acids: CASSGQGLGYYGYTF. The CDR3 nucleotides read TGTGCCAGTAGCGGACAGGGGTTGGGTTACTATGGCTACACCTTC.

The rearrangement links TRBV4-1 to TRBJ2-3; 7 bases fit TRBD1. This CDR3 has 16 amino acids. From germline, CDR1 is MGHRA and CDR2 YSYEKL. Trimming removed 5 bases from V and 2 bases from J; junction bases left unmatched: 10. The CDR3 protein is CASSKQGQGPTDTQYF. For the CDR3, the DNA is TGCGCCAGCAGCAAACAGGGGCAGGGACCCACAGATACGCAGTATTTT.

V is TRBV10-2 and J is TRBJ1-1; no clear D. CDR1 and CDR2 (germline): WSHSY, SAAADI. The ends were cut back, 7 bases at V and 4 bases at J, with 13 bases in the middle. The CDR3 extends over 13 amino acids. CDR3 in DNA: TGCGCCAGCAAGGAGGGCTGGGTCACTGAAGCTTTCTTT. Its translation is CASKEGWVTEAFF.

The rearrangement joins TRBV6-2 or TRBV6-3 to TRBJ1-1; D gene uncertain. Deletions cut 6 bases from V and 0 bases from J, with 14 bases between. Per germline, CDR1 MNHEY and CDR2 SVGEGT. This CDR3 is 15 amino acids long. The chain's CDR3 is CASSPTGRMNTEAFF. As DNA, the CDR3 is TGTGCCAGCAGCCCAACGGGTCGCATGAACACTGAAGCTTTCTTT.

The V and J genes are TRBV25-1 and TRBJ2-1; 9 positions agree with TRBD1. Germline CDR1 reads MGHDK; CDR2 reads SYGVNS. The CDR3 sequence is 16 residues long. J was trimmed by 1 base and V by 6 bases; bases with no gene match: 7. The CDR3 coding sequence is TGTGCCAGCAGCGTTGCCGGGACAGGGTCCTACAATGAGCAGTTCTTC. Protein sequence: CASSVAGTGSYNEQFF.